This T cell receptor beta chain was retrieved from a study of cytomegalovirus exposure and HLA in healthy donors. Across the whole study: Across 350 to 500 genotyped donors, about 86% landed in the Caucasian-associated ancestry cluster.

The PCR employed 60 Vbeta primers together with 13 Jbeta primers. Clones were sequenced by immunoSEQ multiplex PCR, and TCRdb holds only the in-frame ones, with some missing. The sample includes some 130,000 clones, roughly 78% of them seen just once. CDR1 and CDR2 from the germline V gene are SGHRS and YFSETQ. V lost 0 bases and J 11 bases, leaving 9 bases between the germline ends. This CDR3 has 12 residues. The sequence derives from a male donor in good health and CMV-seronegative. The sample was PBMCs. J is TRBJ2-1 and V is TRBV5-1; D unresolved. The CDR3 nucleotides are TGCGCCAGCAGCTTGGGGGCTAATAAGCAGTTCTTC. Its translation: CASSLGANKQFF.